Listed below are T cell receptor beta chains from one sample, sequenced in a study of T cells in tuberculosis. Some clones are missing from TCRdb's copy, which holds only in-frame ones; the method was immunoSEQ multiplex PCR. The sample lists tens of thousands of clones, more than 75% occurring once. Input material: CD1b-GMM tetramer-negative cells sorted from PBMCs. Every receptor here comes from an adult woman with latent tuberculosis. Each CDR3 is given with its conserved first and last residue. A D gene is named only where the DNA matches it firmly. Not every row has a clone size; where given, it reads once, few, many or a size class.

>TRBD2|TRBV19|TRBJ2-1|-
TGTGCCAGTAGTCCGGGGGGCAATGAGCAGTTCTTC
CASSPGGNEQFF
>-|TRBV7-9|TRBJ1-3|-
TGTGCCAGCAGCTTAGGGAGGAACTCTGGAAACACCATATATTTT
CASSLGRNSGNTIYF
>-|TRBV5-6|TRBJ2-1|-
TGTGCCAGCAGTTTTCAGGGGATTTACAATGAGCAGTTCTTC
CASSFQGIYNEQFF
>TRBD1|TRBV7-9|TRBJ2-2|few
TGTGCCAGCAGCCCGCGACAGGGAACCGGGGAGCTGTTTTTT
CASSPRQGTGELFF
>-|TRBV27|TRBJ1-5|-
TGTGCCAGCAGTTTCCAGGCCCTTTACGGTCAGCCCCAGCATTTT
CASSFQALYGQPQHF
>-|TRBV6-1|TRBJ2-4|-
TGTGCCAGCAGTGAAGGACAGGTTATAGCCAAAAACATTCAGTACTTC
CASSEGQVIAKNIQYF
>TRBD1|TRBV15|TRBJ1-6|-
TGTGCCACCAGCAGAGACAGGGGGTCAAATTCACCCCTCCACTTT
CATSRDRGSNSPLHF
>-|TRBV19|TRBJ1-4|-
TGTGCCAGTAGTACCGCGACCCCAGGGGTGCGACAGAATGGACTGTTTTTT
CASSTATPGVRQNGLFF
>TRBD1|TRBV27|TRBJ1-2|-
TGTGCCAGCAGCCGAGGACAGGGGGATCGCTACACCTTC
CASSRGQGDRYTF
>-|TRBV20-1|TRBJ1-2|-
TGCAGTGCGCCGGGGTTGCAGGGCTACACCTTC
CSAPGLQGYTF
>-|TRBV6-1|TRBJ1-4|-
TGTGCCAGCAGTGATACGGGACATGCAACTAATGAAAAACTGTTTTTT
CASSDTGHATNEKLFF
>TRBD1|TRBV2|TRBJ2-3|-
TGTGCCAGCAGCTCGGACAGGGGAGATACGCAGTATTTT
CASSSDRGDTQYF
>TRBD2|TRBV11-2|TRBJ2-1|-
TGTGCCAGCAGCTTAGCCGGGGCTAGCGGCCTTGAGCAGTTCTTC
CASSLAGASGLEQFF
>-|TRBV13|TRBJ2-2|-
TGTGCCAGCAGCTTACGGGATATCGGGGAGCTGTTTTTT
CASSLRDIGELFF
>-|TRBV14|TRBJ1-1|once
TGTGCCAGCAGCCCCCTTAGAGGGGGCACTGAAGCTTTCTTT
CASSPLRGGTEAFF
>TRBD1|TRBV19|TRBJ1-4|-
TGTGCCAGTAGTATAACCGGGACAGGGTATGAAAAACTGTTTTTT
CASSITGTGYEKLFF
>-|TRBV5-1|TRBJ2-5|-
TGCGCCAGCAGCTTATCCGTCGGCTCGGGGAGAGAGACCCAGTACTTC
CASSLSVGSGRETQYF
>TRBD1|TRBV27|TRBJ1-2|-
TGTGCCAGCAGTGCTACCGGGACAGCTAACTATGGCTACACCTTC
CASSATGTANYGYTF
>-|TRBV15|TRBJ2-1|-
TGTGCCACCAAAGCGGAGATCTACAATGAGCAGTTCTTC
CATKAEIYNEQFF
>TRBD1|TRBV6-5|TRBJ1-5|-
TGTGCCAGCAGTACGGGACAGGGGAGTCAGCCCCAGCATTTT
CASSTGQGSQPQHF
>-|TRBV30|TRBJ1-1|-
TGTGCCCAAACAGTGAACACTGAAGCTTTCTTT
CAQTVNTEAFF
>-|TRBV15|TRBJ1-6|-
TGTGCCACCAGCAGAGACAGGGGTTTAGGTTCACCCCTCCACTTT
CATSRDRGLGSPLHF
>-|TRBV6-5|TRBJ2-2|-
TGTGCCAGCAGGCTCTTCTCAAGGCGGGCCGGGGAGCTGTTTTTT
CASRLFSRRAGELFF
>TRBD2|TRBV2|TRBJ2-7|-
TGTGCCAGCAGCCATCGGACTAGCGGAATCTACGAGCAGTACTTC
CASSHRTSGIYEQYF
>TRBD1|TRBV7-8|TRBJ1-5|-
TGTGCCAGCAACGACAGGGCGGGTTCGCAGCCCCAGCATTTT
CASNDRAGSQPQHF
>TRBD1|TRBV4-1|TRBJ1-4|-
TGCGCCAGCAGCCAAGGACAGGGGTTGGAAAAACTGTTTTTT
CASSQGQGLEKLFF
>TRBD1|TRBV7-6|TRBJ1-1|-
TGTGCCAGCAGCGAAAAACGGACAGGGAACACTGAAGCTTTCTTT
CASSEKRTGNTEAFF
>-|TRBV2|TRBJ1-2|once
TGTGCCAGCAGCGCTCAGGGGACCTATGGCTACACCTTC
CASSAQGTYGYTF
>-|TRBV7-2|TRBJ1-5|-
TGTGCCAGCAGCCAGTTTGGGGGGGGGCTGGGGCAGCCCCAGCATTTT
CASSQFGGGLGQPQHF
>TRBD2|TRBV6-5|TRBJ2-1|-
TGTGCCAGCAGCGTGACTAGCGGGGGGGCCGGAGAGCAGTTCTTC
CASSVTSGGAGEQFF
>TRBD1|TRBV30|TRBJ2-1|-
TGTGCCTGGAATCCGGCAGGGGGCAACGATGAGCAGTTCTTC
CAWNPAGGNDEQFF
>TRBD1|TRBV25-1|TRBJ2-6|-
TGTGCCACCCTGACAGGGGGCTATGGGGCCAACGTCCTGACTTTC
CATLTGGYGANVLTF
>-|TRBV4-2|TRBJ2-3|-
TGTGCCAGCAGCCAAGAAAGACTAGTTACTGGAAATACGCAGTATTTT
CASSQERLVTGNTQYF
>TRBD2|TRBV4-2|TRBJ2-1|-
TGTGCCAGCAGCCCAGAGCTACACCTTGGCGGGGGTTACAATGAGCAGTTCTTC
CASSPELHLGGGYNEQFF
>TRBD1|TRBV9|TRBJ1-3|-
TGTGCCAGCAGCGACTTCAGGGGGACTGGAAACACCATATATTTT
CASSDFRGTGNTIYF
>-|TRBV28|TRBJ1-1|-
TGTGCCAGCAGTTTATCAGGGTCGAACACTGAAGCTTTCTTT
CASSLSGSNTEAFF
>-|TRBV11-1|TRBJ2-5|-
TGTGCCAGCAGCCGGGGGGAGACCCAGTACTTC
CASSRGETQYF
>TRBD1|TRBV10-3|TRBJ1-2|-
TGTGCCAGCAGAAGACAGGGTAACTATGGCTACACCTTC
CASRRQGNYGYTF
>-|TRBV28|TRBJ1-2|-
TGTGCCAGCAGTTTATCGGTCGCGGTCCTTGGTGGCTACACCTTC
CASSLSVAVLGGYTF
>-|TRBV11-2|TRBJ2-5|-
TGTGCCAGCAGCCCCACAGCAGGGAACCAAGAGACCCAGTACTTC
CASSPTAGNQETQYF
>TRBD1|TRBV19|TRBJ1-1|-
TGTGCCAGTAGCCGGGACAGGGGGCGATATACTGAAGCTTTCTTT
CASSRDRGRYTEAFF
>-|TRBV7-9|TRBJ2-1|-
TGTGCCAGCAGCTTAGGTCTAGCGACCTACAATGAGCAGTTCTTC
CASSLGLATYNEQFF
>TRBD1|TRBV18|TRBJ1-2|-
TGTGCCAGCTCACCTGTCACAGGGGAGTATGGCTACACCTTC
CASSPVTGEYGYTF
>TRBD2|TRBV9|TRBJ2-4|-
TGTGCCAGCAGCCCAGTAGCGGGGGGGCCCGGGGACATTCAGTACTTC
CASSPVAGGPGDIQYF
>-|TRBV2|TRBJ1-5|-
TGTGCCAGCAGTGTAACGGGAGGTAAGAGTCAGCCCCAGCATTTT
CASSVTGGKSQPQHF
>-|TRBV19|TRBJ1-1|few
TGTGCCAGTAGTATGGGACACGAGGTAGGAGCTTTCTTT
CASSMGHEVGAFF
>TRBD1|TRBV6-1|TRBJ1-4|-
TGTGCCAGCAGTGTTAACAGGGGCCTGGCTAATGAAAAACTGTTTTTT
CASSVNRGLANEKLFF
>TRBD1|TRBV4-1|TRBJ1-3|few
TGCGCCAGCAGCCAAGACGGGACAGGGAACTCTGGAAACACCATATATTTT
CASSQDGTGNSGNTIYF
>TRBD2|TRBV19|TRBJ2-7|-
TGTGCCAGTAATGAGGCGGGGGGGCCTTTCTACGAGCAGTACTTC
CASNEAGGPFYEQYF
>-|TRBV5-1|TRBJ1-4|once
TGCGCCAGCAGCCCCGGGACTCCCAATGAAAAACTGTTTTTT
CASSPGTPNEKLFF
>-|TRBV10-2|TRBJ2-1|-
TGCGCCAGCAGTGACTCAGGGGCCTCCTACAATGAGCAGTTCTTC
CASSDSGASYNEQFF